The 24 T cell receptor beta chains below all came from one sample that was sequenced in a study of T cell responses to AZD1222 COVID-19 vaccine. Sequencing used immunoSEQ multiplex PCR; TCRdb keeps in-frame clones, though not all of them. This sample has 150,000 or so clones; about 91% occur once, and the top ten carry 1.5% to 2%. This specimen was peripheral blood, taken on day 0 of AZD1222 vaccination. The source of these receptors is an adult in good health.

CDR3 sequence: CASSAGRVGDRPYEQYF. The CDR3, as DNA: TGTGCCAGCAGCGCCGGAAGGGTTGGGGACAGGCCCTACGAGCAGTACTTC. The genes are TRBV11-2 and TRBJ2-7; 8 nucleotides line up with TRBD1. The V segment lost 5 bases and the J segment 2 bases; nucleotides outside the gene matches: 14. Germline V gene sequence: CDR1 SGHAT, CDR2 FQNNGV. The CDR3 extends over 17 amino acids.

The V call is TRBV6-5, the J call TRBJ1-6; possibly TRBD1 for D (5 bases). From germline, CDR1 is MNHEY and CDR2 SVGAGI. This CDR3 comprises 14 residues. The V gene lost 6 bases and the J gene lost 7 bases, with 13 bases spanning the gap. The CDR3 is CASSRGEGNSPLHF. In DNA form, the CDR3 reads TGTGCCAGCAGCCGCGGCGAGGGGAATTCACCCCTCCACTTT.

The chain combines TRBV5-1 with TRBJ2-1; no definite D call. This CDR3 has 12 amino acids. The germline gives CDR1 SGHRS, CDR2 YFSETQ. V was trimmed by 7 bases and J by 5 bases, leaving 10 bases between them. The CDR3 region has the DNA TGCGCCAGCTCGAGGAACGACAATGAGCAGTTCTTC. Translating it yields CASSRNDNEQFF.

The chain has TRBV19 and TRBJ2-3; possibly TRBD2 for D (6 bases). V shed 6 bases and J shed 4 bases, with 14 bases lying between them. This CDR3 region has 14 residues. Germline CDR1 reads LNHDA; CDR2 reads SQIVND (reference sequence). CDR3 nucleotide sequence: TGTGCCAGTAGGGGTAGCGGTGGTCCAGATACGCAGTATTTT. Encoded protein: CASRGSGGPDTQYF.

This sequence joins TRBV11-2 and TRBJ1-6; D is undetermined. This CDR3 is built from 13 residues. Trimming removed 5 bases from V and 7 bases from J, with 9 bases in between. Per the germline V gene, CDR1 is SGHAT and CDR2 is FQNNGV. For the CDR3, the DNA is TGTGCCAGCAGCCCGCAGAGGAATTCACCCCTCCACTTT. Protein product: CASSPQRNSPLHF. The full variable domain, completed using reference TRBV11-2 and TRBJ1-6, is EAGVAQSPRYKIIEKRQSVAFWCNPISGHATLYWYQQILGQGPKLLIQFQNNGVVDDSQLPKDRFSAERLKGVDSTLKIQPAKLEDSAVYLCASSPQRNSPLHFGNGTRLTVT.

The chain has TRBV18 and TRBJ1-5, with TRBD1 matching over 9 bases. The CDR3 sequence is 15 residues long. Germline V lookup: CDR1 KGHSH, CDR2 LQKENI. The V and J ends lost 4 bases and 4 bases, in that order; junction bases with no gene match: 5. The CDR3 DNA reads TGTGCCAGCTCACGGGGACAGGGCGTAAATCAGCCCCAGCATTTT. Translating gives CASSRGQGVNQPQHF. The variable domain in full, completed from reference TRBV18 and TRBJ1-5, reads NAGVMQNPRHLVRRRGQEARLRCSPMKGHSHVYWYRQLPEEGLKFMVYLQKENIIDESGMPKERFSAEFPKEGPSILRIQQVVRGDSAAYFCASSRGQGVNQPQHFGDGTRLSIL.

Here the CDR3 DNA reads TGTGCCAGCAGAGGGGATTGGGGCACTGAAGCTTTCTTT. Amino acids: CASRGDWGTEAFF. The rearrangement links TRBV6-5 to TRBJ1-1; a possible D gene is TRBD1 (5 bases). The length of the CDR3 is 13 residues. Trimming took 6 bases from V and 4 from J, leaving 12 bases between them. Germline loops: CDR1 MNHEY, CDR2 SVGAGI.

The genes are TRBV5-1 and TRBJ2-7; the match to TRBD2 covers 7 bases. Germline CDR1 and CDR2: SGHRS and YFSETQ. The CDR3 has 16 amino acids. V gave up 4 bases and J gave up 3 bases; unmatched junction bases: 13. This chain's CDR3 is CASSGEGLQGYYEQYF. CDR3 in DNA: TGCGCCAGCAGCGGGGAGGGACTCCAGGGCTACTACGAGCAGTACTTC.

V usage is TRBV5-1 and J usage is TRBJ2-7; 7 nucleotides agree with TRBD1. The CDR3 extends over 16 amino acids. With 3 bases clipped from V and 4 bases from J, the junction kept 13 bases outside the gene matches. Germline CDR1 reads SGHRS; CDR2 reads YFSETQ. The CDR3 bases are TGCGCCAGCAGCTCACTAGGGGGCTCTGTTCTTTACGAGCAGTACTTC. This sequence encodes CASSSLGGSVLYEQYF.

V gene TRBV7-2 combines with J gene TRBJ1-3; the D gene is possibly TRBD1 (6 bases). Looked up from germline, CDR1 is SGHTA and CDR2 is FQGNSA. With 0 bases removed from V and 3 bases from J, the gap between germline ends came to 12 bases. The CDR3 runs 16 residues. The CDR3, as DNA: TGTGCCAGCAGCTTAGCGCTGGGGGCTCTTGGAAACACCATATATTTT. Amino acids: CASSLALGALGNTIYF.

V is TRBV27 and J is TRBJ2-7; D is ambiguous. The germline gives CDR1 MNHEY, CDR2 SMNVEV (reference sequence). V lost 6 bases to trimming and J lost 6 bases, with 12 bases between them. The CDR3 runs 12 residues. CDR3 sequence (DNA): TGTGCCAGCAGGGGGTATGGTCTCGAGCAGTACTTC. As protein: CASRGYGLEQYF.

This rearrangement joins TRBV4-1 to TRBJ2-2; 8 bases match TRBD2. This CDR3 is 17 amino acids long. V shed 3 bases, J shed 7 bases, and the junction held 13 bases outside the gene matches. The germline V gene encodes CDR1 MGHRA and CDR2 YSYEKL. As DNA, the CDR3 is TGCGCCAGCAGCCACCTCTCGGGGGGGCGGGGAGGCGGGGAGCTGTTTTTT. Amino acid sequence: CASSHLSGGRGGGELFF.

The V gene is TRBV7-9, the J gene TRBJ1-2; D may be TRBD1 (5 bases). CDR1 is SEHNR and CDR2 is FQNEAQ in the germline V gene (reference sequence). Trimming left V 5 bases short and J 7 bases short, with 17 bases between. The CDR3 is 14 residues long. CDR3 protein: CASSTGRHSGGYTF. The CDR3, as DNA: TGTGCCAGCAGCACGGGACGGCACTCTGGTGGCTACACCTTC. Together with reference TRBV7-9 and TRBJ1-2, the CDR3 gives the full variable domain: DTGVSQNPRHKITKRGQNVTFRCDPISEHNRLYWYRQTLGQGPEFLTYFQNEAQLEKSRLLSDRFSAERPKGSFSTLEIQRTEQGDSAMYLCASSTGRHSGGYTFGSGTRLTVV.

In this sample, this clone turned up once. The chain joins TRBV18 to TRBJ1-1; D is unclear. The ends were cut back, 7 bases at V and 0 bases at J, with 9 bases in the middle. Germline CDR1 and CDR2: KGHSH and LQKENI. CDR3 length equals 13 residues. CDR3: CASLSDMNTEAFF. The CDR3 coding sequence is TGTGCCAGCTTATCCGATATGAACACTGAAGCTTTCTTT. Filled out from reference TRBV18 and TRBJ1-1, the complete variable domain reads NAGVMQNPRHLVRRRGQEARLRCSPMKGHSHVYWYRQLPEEGLKFMVYLQKENIIDESGMPKERFSAEFPKEGPSILRIQQVVRGDSAAYFCASLSDMNTEAFFGQGTRLTVV.

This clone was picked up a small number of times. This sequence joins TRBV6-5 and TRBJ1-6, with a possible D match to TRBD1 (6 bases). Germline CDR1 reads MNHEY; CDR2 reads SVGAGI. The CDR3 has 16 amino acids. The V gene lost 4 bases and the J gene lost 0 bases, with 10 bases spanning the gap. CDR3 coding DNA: TGTGCCAGCAGTTTGACAGGAACCTCCTATAATTCACCCCTCCACTTT. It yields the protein CASSLTGTSYNSPLHF.

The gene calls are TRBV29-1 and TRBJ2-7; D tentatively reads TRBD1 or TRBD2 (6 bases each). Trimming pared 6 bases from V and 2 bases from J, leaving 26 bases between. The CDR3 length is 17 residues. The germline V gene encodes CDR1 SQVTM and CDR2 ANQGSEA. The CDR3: CSVAAPGQRGATYEQYF. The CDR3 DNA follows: TGCAGCGTGGCCGCCCCGGGACAAAGGGGGGCAACCTACGAGCAGTACTTC.

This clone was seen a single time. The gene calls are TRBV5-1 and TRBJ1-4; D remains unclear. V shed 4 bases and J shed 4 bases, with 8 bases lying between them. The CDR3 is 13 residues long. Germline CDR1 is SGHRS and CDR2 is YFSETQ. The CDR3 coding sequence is TGCGCCAGCAGCGACGGATTTAATGAAAAACTGTTTTTT. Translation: CASSDGFNEKLFF. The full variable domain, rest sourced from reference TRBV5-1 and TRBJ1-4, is KAGVTQTPRYLIKTRGQQVTLSCSPISGHRSVSWYQQTPGQGLQFLFEYFSETQRNKGNFPGRFSGRQFSNSRSEMNVSTLELGDSALYLCASSDGFNEKLFFGSGTQLSVL.

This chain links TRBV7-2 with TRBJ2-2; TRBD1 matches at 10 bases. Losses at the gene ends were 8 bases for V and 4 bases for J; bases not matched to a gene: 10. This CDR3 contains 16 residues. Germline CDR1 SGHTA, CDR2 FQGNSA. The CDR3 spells CASVTHGTGVTGELFF. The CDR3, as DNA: TGTGCCAGCGTAACTCATGGGACAGGGGTCACCGGGGAGCTGTTTTTT. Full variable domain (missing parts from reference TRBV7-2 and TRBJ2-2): GAGVSQSPSNKVTEKGKDVELRCDPISGHTALYWYRQSLGQGLEFLIYFQGNSAPDKSGLPSDRFSAERTGGSVSTLTIQRTQQEDSAVYLCASVTHGTGVTGELFFGEGSRLTVL.

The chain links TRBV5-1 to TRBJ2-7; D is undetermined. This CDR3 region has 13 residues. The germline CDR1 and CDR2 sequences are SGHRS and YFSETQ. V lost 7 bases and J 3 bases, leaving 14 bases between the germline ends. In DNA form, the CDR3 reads TGCGCCAGCCCCCCCCTTCGCCGCTACGAGCAGTACTTC. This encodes CASPPLRRYEQYF.

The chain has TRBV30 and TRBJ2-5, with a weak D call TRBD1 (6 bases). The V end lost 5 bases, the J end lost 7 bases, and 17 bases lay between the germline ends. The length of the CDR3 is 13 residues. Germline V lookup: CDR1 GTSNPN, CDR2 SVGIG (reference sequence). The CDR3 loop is CAWDRRTDGTQYF. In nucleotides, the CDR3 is TGTGCCTGGGACCGTCGGACAGACGGGACCCAGTACTTC. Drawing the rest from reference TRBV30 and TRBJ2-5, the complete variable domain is SQTIHQWPATLVQPVGSPLSLECTVEGTSNPNLYWYRQAAGRGLQLLFYSVGIGQISSEVPQNLSASRPQDRQFILSSKKLLLSDSGFYLCAWDRRTDGTQYFGPGTRLLVL.

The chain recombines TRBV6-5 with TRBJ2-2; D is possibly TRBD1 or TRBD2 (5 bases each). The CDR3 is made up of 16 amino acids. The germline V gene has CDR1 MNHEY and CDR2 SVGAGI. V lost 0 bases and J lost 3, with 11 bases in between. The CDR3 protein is CASSYSSGTHTGELFF. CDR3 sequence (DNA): TGTGCCAGCAGTTACTCGAGTGGGACCCACACCGGGGAGCTGTTTTTT.

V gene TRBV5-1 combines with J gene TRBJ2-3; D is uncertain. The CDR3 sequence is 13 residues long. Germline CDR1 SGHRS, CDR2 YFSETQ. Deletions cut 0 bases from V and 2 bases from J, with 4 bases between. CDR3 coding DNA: TGCGCCAGCAGCTTGGTTGTCACAGATACGCAGTATTTT. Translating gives CASSLVVTDTQYF.

The CDR3 sequence: CASSSQRTSGADTQYF. For the CDR3, the DNA is TGTGCCAGCAGCTCACAACGGACTAGCGGGGCAGATACGCAGTATTTT. The chain is built from TRBV6-6 and TRBJ2-3; 12 bases are shared with TRBD2. This CDR3 region has 16 residues. V trimming: 6 bases; J trimming: 4 bases; junction bases outside the gene matches: 8. Looked up from germline, CDR1 is MNHNY and CDR2 is SVGAGI (reference sequence).

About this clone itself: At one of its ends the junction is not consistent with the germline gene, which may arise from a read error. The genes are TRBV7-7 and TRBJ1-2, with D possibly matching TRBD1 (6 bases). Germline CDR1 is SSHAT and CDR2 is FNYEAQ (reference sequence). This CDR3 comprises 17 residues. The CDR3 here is CASSLAHHVQGWYGYTF. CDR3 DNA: TGTGCTAGCAGCTTAGCCCATCACGTCCAGGGGTGGTATGGCTACACCTTC.